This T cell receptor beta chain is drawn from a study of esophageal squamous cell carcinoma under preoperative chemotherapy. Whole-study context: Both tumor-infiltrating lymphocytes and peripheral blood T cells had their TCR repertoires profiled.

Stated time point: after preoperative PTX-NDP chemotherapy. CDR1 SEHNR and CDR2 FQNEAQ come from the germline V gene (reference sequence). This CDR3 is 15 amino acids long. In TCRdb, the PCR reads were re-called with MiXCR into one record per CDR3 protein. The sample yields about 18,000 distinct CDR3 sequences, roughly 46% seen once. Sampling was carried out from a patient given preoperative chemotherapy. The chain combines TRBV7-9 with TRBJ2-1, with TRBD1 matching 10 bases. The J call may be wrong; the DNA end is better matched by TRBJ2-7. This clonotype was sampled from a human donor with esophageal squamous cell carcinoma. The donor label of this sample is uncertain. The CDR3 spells CASSLTGGDGYEQYF. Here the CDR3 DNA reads TGTGCCAGCAGCTTGACAGGGGGCGATGGATACGAGCAGTACTTC.